Each of the 5 T cell receptor beta chains below was sequenced from the same sample in a study of T cell repertoires in cytomegalovirus infection. TCRdb reprocessed the reads via MiXCR and lists one record per CDR3 protein. The sample holds around 530,000 distinct CDR3 sequences; about 26% are singletons and the top ten take about 13%. Input material: PBMCs. The receptors derive from a human donor in good health (CMV status not recorded). Some clones in this sample may be carry-over from other donors' samples.

The chain is built from TRBV11-3 and TRBJ2-5, with TRBD1 matching over 7 bases. Germline CDR1 is SGHNT and CDR2 is YENEEA. The CDR3 has 15 amino acids. V lost 5 bases to trimming and J lost 4 bases; unmatched junction nucleotides: 10. The CDR3 bases are TGTGCCAGCAGCCGGGACAGTAGTTCGCGAGAGACCCAGTACTTC. This translates into CASSRDSSSRETQYF.

This clonotype was seen a single time. This chain uses TRBV7-8 with TRBJ2-2, with 11 bases matching TRBD1. The V and J ends lost 2 bases and 0 bases, in that order; junction bases with no gene match: 8. CDR1 is SGHVS and CDR2 is FQNEAQ in the germline V gene. The CDR3 loop spans 19 amino acids. CDR3 sequence (DNA): TGTGCCAGCAGCTTAAGGGACAGGGGGATGTTCGCGAACACCGGGGAGCTGTTTTTT. This sequence encodes CASSLRDRGMFANTGELFF.

This clonotype was picked up a small number of times. V usage is TRBV7-2 and J usage is TRBJ2-1; D gene uncertain. The CDR3 loop spans 11 amino acids. The V end was cut by 7 bases, the J end by 10 bases, with 11 bases between. The germline V gene encodes CDR1 SGHTA and CDR2 FQGNSA. CDR3 protein: CASTDLKEQFF. The CDR3 nucleotides are TGTGCCAGCACCGACCTGAAGGAGCAGTTCTTC. The full variable domain, completed using reference TRBV7-2 and TRBJ2-1, is GAGVSQSPSNKVTEKGKDVELRCDPISGHTALYWYRQSLGQGLEFLIYFQGNSAPDKSGLPSDRFSAERTGGSVSTLTIQRTQQEDSAVYLCASTDLKEQFFGPGTRLTVL.

The chain recombines TRBV28 with TRBJ1-2, with D uncertain. From germline, CDR1 is MDHEN and CDR2 SYDVKM. The CDR3 length is 13 residues. Trimming pared 6 bases from V and 0 bases from J, leaving 8 bases between. CDR3 sequence (DNA): TGTGCCAGCAGGATATCGGCTAACTATGGCTACACCTTC. It yields the protein CASRISANYGYTF.

The chain is built from TRBV24-1 and TRBJ2-1; perhaps D is TRBD1 or TRBD2 (5 bases each). The germline V gene encodes CDR1 KGHDR and CDR2 SFDVKD. Trimming pared 1 base from V and 6 bases from J, leaving 6 bases between. The CDR3 extends over 13 amino acids. The CDR3 spells CATSDFGGNEQFF. CDR3 DNA sequence: TGTGCCACCAGTGATTTTGGGGGCAATGAGCAGTTCTTC.